A single TCR beta chain is shown here with its context. What it binds is not known. The sample originates from a study of graft-versus-host responses after intestinal transplantation. Study background: Each transplant was multivisceral, liver-intestinal, or isolated intestinal. Anti-thymocyte globulin served as induction for all recipients, who then took tacrolimus and steroids for three to four years.

Trimming removed 1 base at V and 0 bases at J, with 13 bases between. The CDR3 is made up of 16 amino acids. Germline CDR1 is LGHNA and CDR2 is YSLEER. The study's findings and limits: There was an association between peak levels of circulating GvH clones and early post-transplant HvG declines.

Libraries were prepared by immunoSEQ multiplex PCR; TCRdb keeps only in-frame clonotypes and omits some of them. The sample holds roughly 110,000 clones, around 94% seen once. The sequence was obtained from a human donor who was the organ donor for an intestinal transplant. The rearrangement joins TRBV4-3 to TRBJ2-7; maybe TRBD2 (6 bases). The source material was unstimulated CD8+ T cells sorted from spleen or lymph node cells, sampled before transplant. CDR3 sequence: CASSQVAGPSSYEQYF. The CDR3 nucleotides are TGCGCCAGCAGCCAAGTCGCGGGGCCGAGCTCCTACGAGCAGTACTTC.